These T cell receptor beta chains were read from a single sample in a study of blood T cell repertoires in COVID-19. Sequencing used immunoSEQ multiplex PCR; TCRdb keeps in-frame clones, though not all of them. The sample lists some 260,000 clones; 75% to 95% were seen once. Source material: PBMCs or T cells enriched from blood (not recorded which). The receptors come from a young woman who had recovered from COVID-19. Both conserved end residues are part of each CDR3.

V	J	CDR3
TRBV28	TRBJ1-6	CASGSREGGNSPLHF
TRBV3-1/TRBV3-2	TRBJ1-5	CASSLPNQPQHF
TRBV7-3	TRBJ1-2	CASSLAGSEAGYTF
TRBV6-2/TRBV6-3	TRBJ2-3	CASSYNPGLAGGLAQYF
TRBV5-1	TRBJ1-1	CASSLDSLITEAFF
TRBV18	TRBJ2-1	CASSPGLAGLNEQFF
TRBV3-1/TRBV3-2	TRBJ2-5	CASSQGRAETQYF
TRBV4-1	TRBJ1-5	CASSQDGGISNQPQHF
TRBV19	TRBJ1-2	CASRSGQLSYAF
TRBV4-2	TRBJ2-5	CASSQNPGGSGRVETQYF
TRBV7-9	TRBJ1-2	CASSDRTGYGYTF
TRBV27	TRBJ2-1	CASSRGGEQFF
TRBV12-2	TRBJ2-5	CASRFLGVGGIQETQYF
TRBV4-1	TRBJ1-3	CASSQRGQVLPGNTIYF
TRBV3-1/TRBV3-2	TRBJ2-3	CASSTHRLSWKMGTDTQYF
TRBV19	TRBJ1-5	CASSRRTGINQPQHF
TRBV7-2	TRBJ1-1	CASSLDLGRNTEAFF
TRBV9	TRBJ2-2	CASSALGVGTGELFF
TRBV10-3	TRBJ2-7	CAISESSFSYEQYF
TRBV11-2	TRBJ2-3	CASNGLWSTDTQYF
TRBV27	TRBJ1-3	CASSSIGDYTIYF
TRBV5-6	TRBJ2-7	CASSRTSDNPWEQYF
TRBV7-2	TRBJ1-2	CASSFRQGGYTF
TRBV27	TRBJ1-5	CASSLSVGSNQPQHF
TRBV19	TRBJ2-1	CASSIALTSGRFYNEQFF
TRBV3-1/TRBV3-2	TRBJ1-2	CASSQGTVIEGGYTF
TRBV6-1	TRBJ2-7	CASSEVGRTYEQYF
TRBV4-1	TRBJ1-1	CASSQVGQGGTEAFF
TRBV24-1	TRBJ1-1	CATSDGTGLTEAFF
TRBV5-6	TRBJ1-6	CASSLEGINLSPLHF
TRBV4-1	TRBJ2-5	CASSHQGGETQYF
TRBV19	TRBJ1-1	CASSRTSPTEAFF
TRBV10-3	TRBJ1-3	CAISEPNRDRGNTIYF
TRBV3-1/TRBV3-2	TRBJ1-1	CASLGAAEAFF
TRBV18	TRBJ1-1	CASSLLRQMDTEAFF
TRBV5-1	TRBJ2-7	CASSFMGWGDGEQYF
TRBV6-2/TRBV6-3	TRBJ2-3	CASSYPRTRLAGFTDTQYF
TRBV21-1	TRBJ1-5	CASSKRTGDQPQHF
TRBV30	TRBJ2-5	CAWRFKGSAQETQYF
TRBV27	TRBJ1-1	CASSLYGGLDTEAFF
TRBV11-3	TRBJ1-1	CASSFGRGLTEAFF
TRBV4-2	TRBJ2-7	CASSQDLLGQGSYEQYF
TRBV29-1	TRBJ1-1	CSVYRTGNTEAFF
TRBV5-6	TRBJ1-2	CASSLSSGQGGIGYGYTF
TRBV5-1	TRBJ1-2	CASSTHSEPRGYGYTF